The 20 T cell receptor beta chains below were found in one sample sequenced in a study of OX40 agonist ivuxolimab in advanced cancers. Data came from immunoSEQ multiplex PCR; TCRdb stores just in-frame clones and leaves some out. The table includes roughly 64,000 clones, over 75% detected once. This specimen was CD4+ or CD8+ T cells sorted from blood, taken in a trial of the OX40 agonist ivuxolimab. Every receptor here comes from an adult with an advanced solid tumor such as melanoma, head and neck, liver or kidney cancer.

The chain employs TRBV5-4 and TRBJ2-7; 7 bases align to TRBD1. The CDR3 is made up of 14 amino acids. Trimming took 4 bases from V and 0 from J; bases not matched to a gene: 4. The germline CDR1 and CDR2 sequences are SGHNT and YYREEE (reference sequence). The CDR3: CASSHRDSSYEQYF. The CDR3 DNA is TGTGCCAGCAGCCACCGGGACAGCTCCTACGAGCAGTACTTC.

The chain employs TRBV29-1 and TRBJ2-2, with D tentatively TRBD2 (6 bases). The CDR3 sequence is 12 residues long. Deletions cut 8 bases from V and 6 bases from J, with 13 bases between. Germline V gene sequence: CDR1 SQVTM, CDR2 ANQGSEA. DNA for the CDR3: TGCAGCTCCAGTGGAGGGGCCGGGGAGCTGTTTTTT. Amino acid sequence: CSSSGGAGELFF.

The rearrangement joins TRBV7-9 to TRBJ2-3, with 7 positions matching TRBD1. Trimming at V came to 7 bases and at J to 2 bases, leaving 6 bases not matched to a gene. CDR1 and CDR2 (germline): SEHNR, FQNEAQ (reference sequence). The CDR3 extends over 14 amino acids. The chain's CDR3 is CASTRQGLTDTQYF. The CDR3 DNA sequence: TGTGCCAGCACAAGACAGGGCCTCACAGATACGCAGTATTTT.

The chain carries TRBV6-1 and TRBJ1-1, with D possibly matching TRBD1 (6 bases). The CDR3 totals 12 residues. Trimming removed 3 bases from V and 11 bases from J, with 13 bases in between. Germline lookup yields CDR1 MNHNS and CDR2 SASEGT. CDR3 nucleotides: TGTGCCAGCAGTGAGCCGGACAGAGACGCTTTCTTT. As protein: CASSEPDRDAFF.

The rearrangement uses TRBV6-6 and TRBJ2-1; D is possibly TRBD2 (6 bases). The CDR3 is made up of 16 amino acids. Trimming removed 0 bases from V and 8 bases from J, with 17 bases in between. Germline V gene lookup returns CDR1 MNHNY and CDR2 SVGAGI (reference sequence). The CDR3 DNA reads TGTGCCAGCAGTTACTCCTTCCGGGACTTAGAGGATGAGCAGTTCTTC. Protein: CASSYSFRDLEDEQFF.

The chain employs TRBV30 and TRBJ2-7; 10 positions match TRBD1. Germline V gene data show CDR1 as GTSNPN and CDR2 as SVGIG (reference sequence). The V and J ends lost 3 bases and 0 bases, in that order; junction bases with no gene match: 11. The CDR3 runs to 17 residues. CDR3 coding DNA: TGTGCCTGGAGCTCAGACAGGGGGCCTGCATCCTCCTACGAGCAGTACTTC. This encodes CAWSSDRGPASSYEQYF. Full variable domain (missing parts from reference TRBV30 and TRBJ2-7): SQTIHQWPATLVQPVGSPLSLECTVEGTSNPNLYWYRQAAGRGLQLLFYSVGIGQISSEVPQNLSASRPQDRQFILSSKKLLLSDSGFYLCAWSSDRGPASSYEQYFGPGTRLTVT.

The rearrangement joins TRBV29-1 to TRBJ2-1; 9 positions match TRBD1. Germline CDR1 SQVTM, CDR2 ANQGSEA. The CDR3 runs 13 residues. V dropped 4 bases and J dropped 5; count of bases not matched to a gene: 3. CDR3 sequence reads: CSVVNRGHNEQFF. CDR3 nucleotide sequence: TGCAGCGTTGTAAACAGGGGGCACAATGAGCAGTTCTTC.

This clone occurred a few times. Here the CDR3 DNA reads TGTGCCAGCAGCTTAGCGACTAGCAATCAGCCCCAGCATTTT. This gives the protein CASSLATSNQPQHF. The chain employs TRBV7-8 and TRBJ1-5; D not certain. Trimming stripped 0 bases from V and 0 bases from J, with 3 bases between. This CDR3 is 14 amino acids long. CDR1 and CDR2 (germline): SGHVS, FQNEAQ.

The chain links TRBV5-1 to TRBJ1-1; D might be TRBD1 (5 bases). The CDR3 sequence is 13 residues long. Germline V gene lookup returns CDR1 SGHRS and CDR2 YFSETQ. Trimming removed 1 base from V and 5 bases from J, with 9 bases in between. CDR3 sequence reads: CASSLMGGTEAFF. The CDR3 nucleotides are TGCGCCAGCAGCTTGATGGGGGGGACTGAAGCTTTCTTT.

The chain joins TRBV7-7 to TRBJ2-1; D is perhaps TRBD2 (6 bases). Germline V CDR1 and CDR2: SSHAT, FNYEAQ (reference sequence). This CDR3 contains 15 residues. The V and J ends lost 1 base and 1 base respectively, with 8 bases between them. CDR3 DNA: TGTGCCAGCAGCTTAGTACTAGCTTCCTACAATGAGCAGTTCTTC. Encoded protein: CASSLVLASYNEQFF. Using reference TRBV7-7 and TRBJ2-1 for the parts outside the CDR3, the full variable domain is GAGVSQSPRYKVTKRGQDVTLRCDPISSHATLYWYQQALGQGPEFLTYFNYEAQPDKSGLPSDRFSAERPEGSISTLTIQRTEQRDSAMYRCASSLVLASYNEQFFGPGTRLTVL.

This chain uses TRBV13 with TRBJ2-3; D gene unclear. V lost 5 bases, J lost 5 bases, and 11 bases lay in between. Per the germline V gene, CDR1 is PRHDT and CDR2 is FYEKMQ (reference sequence). The CDR3 covers 13 residues. CDR3 protein: CASSDDLVDTQYF. The CDR3 DNA reads as TGTGCCAGCAGCGACGATCTTGTAGATACGCAGTATTTT.

The V and J genes are TRBV7-9 and TRBJ1-1, with no clear D. Germline loops: CDR1 SEHNR, CDR2 FQNEAQ (reference sequence). V was trimmed by 2 bases and J by 4 bases, leaving 5 bases between them. This CDR3 spans 12 amino acids. The CDR3 bases are TGTGCCAGCAGCTTAACACCCACTGAAGCTTTCTTT. It specifies CASSLTPTEAFF.

This clone showed up just a few times. The chain combines TRBV6-5 with TRBJ1-6, with TRBD1 as a possible D gene (6 bases). From germline, CDR1 is MNHEY and CDR2 SVGAGI. Between the trimmed V and J ends, which lost 0 bases and 9 bases, there was a span of 12 bases. CDR3 length: 15 amino acids. The CDR3 region is CASSYSIQGSSPLHF. The CDR3 DNA reads TGTGCCAGCAGTTACTCTATCCAGGGGAGTTCACCCCTCCACTTT.

This clone has a single count. The chain uses TRBV9 and TRBJ2-2; D ambiguous. The germline V gene has CDR1 SGDLS and CDR2 YYNGEE. V lost 0 bases to trimming and J lost 4 bases, with 4 bases between them. This CDR3 spans 13 amino acids. Here the CDR3 DNA reads TGTGCCAGCAGCGTAGACTTCACCGGGGAGCTGTTTTTT. This codes for CASSVDFTGELFF.

This chain joins TRBV28 and TRBJ2-7; D may match TRBD1 or TRBD2 (6 bases each). CDR3 length equals 11 residues. V was shortened by 5 bases and J by 7 bases, with 9 bases between the two germline ends. CDR1 is MDHEN, CDR2 SYDVKM, per germline. The CDR3 region has the DNA TGTGCCAGCAGTAGGGGGGAAGAGCAGTACTTC. Protein product: CASSRGEEQYF.

There are many counts of this clone. J is TRBJ1-2 and V is TRBV27; TRBD1 matches at 8 bases. CDR3 length: 13 residues. Trimming cost V 6 bases and J 5 bases; bases outside gene matches: 5. Germline V gene sequence: CDR1 MNHEY, CDR2 SMNVEV (reference sequence). The CDR3 region is CASSPGQGYGYTF. In DNA, the CDR3 is TGTGCCAGCAGCCCCGGACAGGGTTATGGCTACACCTTC.

The chain couples TRBV27 to TRBJ2-3, with unresolved D. Trimming removed 2 bases at V and 2 bases at J, with 11 bases between. From germline, CDR1 is MNHEY and CDR2 SMNVEV (reference sequence). The CDR3 totals 15 residues. DNA for the CDR3: TGTGCCAGCAGTTTAGTGGGCAGAAACACAGATACGCAGTATTTT. As protein: CASSLVGRNTDTQYF.

This rearrangement joins TRBV28 to TRBJ1-5, with TRBD1 as a possible D gene (5 bases). The CDR3 loop spans 13 amino acids. V dropped 3 bases and J dropped 6 bases, with 9 bases sitting between them. Per germline, CDR1 MDHEN and CDR2 SYDVKM. The chain's CDR3 is CASSFMGGQPQHF. In DNA form, the CDR3 reads TGTGCCAGCAGTTTTATGGGGGGTCAGCCCCAGCATTTT.

V usage is TRBV10-2 and J usage is TRBJ2-5, with 7 positions matching TRBD1. CDR1 is WSHSY, CDR2 SAAADI, per germline. Trimming removed 6 bases from V and 5 bases from J; junction bases left unmatched: 9. This CDR3 contains 14 residues. Here the CDR3 reads CASRGSGQRETQYF. The CDR3, as DNA: TGCGCCAGCAGGGGCTCGGGACAGAGGGAGACCCAGTACTTC.

This clone has only one observation. The CDR3: CASSIGGEQYF. The CDR3 DNA reads as TGTGCCAGCAGCATCGGGGGAGAGCAGTACTTC. The chain recombines TRBV5-4 with TRBJ2-7, with a possible D match to TRBD2 (6 bases). The CDR3 runs to 11 residues. Germline CDR1 reads SGHNT; CDR2 reads YYREEE (reference sequence). V lost 4 bases, J lost 7 bases, and 9 bases lay in between.